The subject of this entry is one T cell receptor beta chain. DNA at about 0.2 ug, roughly 30,000 T cell genomes, went into sorted-subset replicate PCRs. Produced via immunoSEQ multiplex PCR; TCRdb's table is partial and in-frame only. The sample carries hundreds of thousands of clones, 90% to 97% recorded once. This specimen comes from a study of shared clonotypes between healthy human individuals. Naive CD8 cells lacked CD45RO and underwent positive selection for CCR7, leaving out terminally differentiated effector memory CD45RA+ cells. The receptor was isolated from a man aged 30 to 45 in good health. The sequenced material came from naive CD8+ T cells sorted from blood.

The CDR3 region has the DNA TGTGCCAGCAGCTATGGGACAGGGTCAGGTTACGAGCAGTACTTC. This translates into CASSYGTGSGYEQYF. The gene calls are TRBV7-8 and TRBJ2-7, with TRBD1 matching over 9 bases. Germline V gene lookup returns CDR1 SGHVS and CDR2 FQNEAQ. This CDR3 comprises 15 residues. The junction had 8 bases not matched to a gene; V was cut back by 4 bases and J by 4 bases.